Below, 5 T cell receptor beta chains from the same sample are listed, as sequenced in a study of blood T cell repertoires in COVID-19. Profiling relied on immunoSEQ multiplex PCR, and the TCRdb table lists in-frame clones only, not all of them. The sample yields about 200,000 clones, 70% to 90% seen once. Sequenced material: peripheral blood. Receptors originate from a man in his forties or fifties with active or convalescent COVID-19.

V and J are TRBV11-2 and TRBJ1-6, with a weak D call TRBD1 (6 bases). This CDR3 region has 15 residues. The germline V gene encodes CDR1 SGHAT and CDR2 FQNNGV. The ends were cut back, 1 base at V and 7 bases at J, with 11 bases in the middle. The CDR3: CASSLARGQNSPLHF. In nucleotides, the CDR3 is TGTGCCAGCAGCTTAGCGAGAGGACAGAATTCACCCCTCCACTTT.

The rearrangement uses TRBV9 and TRBJ2-7; D is possibly TRBD1 (6 bases). CDR1 SGDLS and CDR2 YYNGEE come from the germline V gene. The V gene lost 3 bases and the J gene lost 4 bases, with 14 bases spanning the gap. The CDR3 totals 14 residues. The DNA for the CDR3 is TGTGCCAGCAGCGGGGGGACAAACCAATACGAGCAGTACTTC. The encoded protein is CASSGGTNQYEQYF. Using reference TRBV9 and TRBJ2-7 for the parts outside the CDR3, the full variable domain is DSGVTQTPKHLITATGQRVTLRCSPRSGDLSVYWYQQSLDQGLQFLIQYYNGEERAKGNILERFSAQQFPDLHSELNLSSLELGDSALYFCASSGGTNQYEQYFGPGTRLTVT.

The chain carries TRBV9 and TRBJ2-6; perhaps TRBD2 as D (5 bases). This CDR3 is built from 16 residues. Trimming took off 6 bases at V and 4 bases at J, with 17 bases between the two ends. The V gene's germline CDR1 is SGDLS and CDR2 YYNGEE. CDR3 nucleotide sequence: TGTGCCAGCACCCCGGACGGGGTGAGGGGGGCCAACGTCCTGACTTTC. Protein product: CASTPDGVRGANVLTF.

The V and J genes are TRBV28 and TRBJ2-7; possible D gene TRBD1, 6 bases. Germline loops: CDR1 MDHEN, CDR2 SYDVKM. With 5 bases removed from V and 5 bases from J, the gap between germline ends came to 19 bases. The CDR3 extends over 15 amino acids. The CDR3 loop reads CASSTTGLRVDEQYF. The CDR3 coding sequence is TGTGCCAGCAGTACAACAGGGCTTCGGGTCGACGAGCAGTACTTC.

The rearrangement joins TRBV3-1 (or the pseudogene TRBV3-2) to TRBJ2-7; the D is unclear. The V end was cut by 4 bases, the J end by 0 bases, with 10 bases between. CDR1 is LGHDT and CDR2 is YNNKEL in the germline V gene (reference sequence). CDR3 length: 14 amino acids. The CDR3 nucleotides read TGTGCCAGCAGCCGCCGAGAGAACTCCTACGAGCAGTACTTC. This codes for CASSRRENSYEQYF.